This record looks at one TCR beta chain sequence and its context. Its antigen is as yet unknown. The V gene lost 3 bases and the J gene lost 12 bases, with 15 bases spanning the gap. The V gene's germline CDR1 is LGHDT and CDR2 YNNKEL (reference sequence). The length of the CDR3 is 13 residues. The data were obtained in a study of post-analysis software for immune sequencing data. Whole-study findings and limits: For normalized Chao1 diversity, multiple sclerosis patients scored significantly lower than controls did. About five TRBV segments were more frequent in patients than controls; TRBV5-6, TRBV5-1 and TRBV20-1 belonged to this group.

The library was made from cDNA and included unique molecular identifiers. When about 1 to 11 million T cells were used, they gave approximately 450,000 cDNA molecules. TCRdb analysed the PCR reads with MiXCR anew, one entry per CDR3 protein. The table includes approximately 690,000 distinct CDR3 sequences, approximately 59% detected once. The clonotype comes from a girl between 2 and 10 years old with multiple sclerosis. Sequencing was done on a sample of blood. V usage is TRBV3-1 and J usage is TRBJ2-1; D is tentatively TRBD1 or TRBD2 (6 bases each). The CDR3 here is CASSQGATRGQFF. The CDR3 DNA reads as TGTGCCAGCAGCCAGGGGGCGACTAGAGGGCAGTTCTTC.